These T cell receptor beta chains were read from a single sample in a study of technical replicates of blood from a few donors. Assay: immunoSEQ multiplex PCR; the TCRdb copy retains only in-frame clones and omits some. Among 75,000 to 85,000 clones, almost 96% were seen once, and the ten largest hold around 0.39%. The specimen was T cells isolated from PBMCs. Source of these receptors: a human donor in good health. The CDR3 runs from the conserved cysteine through the conserved F or W. A D gene is named only where the DNA matches it firmly.

CDR3nt: TGTGCCAGCAGCCGTGGAGGTTCAACTAATGAAAAACTGTTTTTT
CDR3aa: CASSRGGSTNEKLFF
v_gene: TRBV11-3
d_gene: -
j_gene: TRBJ1-4

CDR3nt: TGTGCCAGCAGCTTCGACAGTCTGGCTTCCTACGAGCAGTACTTC
CDR3aa: CASSFDSLASYEQYF
v_gene: TRBV28
d_gene: -
j_gene: TRBJ2-7

CDR3nt: TGCGCCAGCAGCTCGGGACTAGCGGGAGGACTTAGCACAGATACGCAGTATTTT
CDR3aa: CASSSGLAGGLSTDTQYF
v_gene: TRBV5-1
d_gene: TRBD2
j_gene: TRBJ2-3

CDR3nt: TGTGCCAGCAGCTTAGCGGCCAGGGTTAGCACTGAAGCTTTCTTT
CDR3aa: CASSLAARVSTEAFF
v_gene: TRBV7-2
d_gene: -
j_gene: TRBJ1-1

CDR3nt: TGCGCCAGCAGCCAAGTCCAGCGGGAAGTCGGAGAGCAGTTCTTC
CDR3aa: CASSQVQREVGEQFF
v_gene: TRBV4-1
d_gene: TRBD2
j_gene: TRBJ2-1

CDR3nt: TGTGCCAGCTCGCCGGGTTACTACTCTGGAAACACCATATATTTT
CDR3aa: CASSPGYYSGNTIYF
v_gene: TRBV2
d_gene: -
j_gene: TRBJ1-3

CDR3nt: TGTGCCAGCAGCGGGGGCCTGGGTGCCACAGATACGCAGTATTTT
CDR3aa: CASSGGLGATDTQYF
v_gene: TRBV5-4
d_gene: -
j_gene: TRBJ2-3

CDR3nt: TGTGCCAGTAGTATAGACCGACAGATAACTAACTATGGCTACACCTTC
CDR3aa: CASSIDRQITNYGYTF
v_gene: TRBV19
d_gene: -
j_gene: TRBJ1-2

CDR3nt: TGTGCCAGCAGCGTACTAGCGGGAGCCACAGATACGCAGTATTTT
CDR3aa: CASSVLAGATDTQYF
v_gene: TRBV9
d_gene: TRBD2
j_gene: TRBJ2-3

CDR3nt: TGTGCCAGCAGGCTAGCGACAGGGTCCTACGAGCAGTACTTC
CDR3aa: CASRLATGSYEQYF
v_gene: TRBV6-1
d_gene: -
j_gene: TRBJ2-7

CDR3nt: TGTGCCAGCAGCGTAGGGACAGGGGGACTCGAGCAGTACTTC
CDR3aa: CASSVGTGGLEQYF
v_gene: TRBV9
d_gene: TRBD1
j_gene: TRBJ2-7

CDR3nt: TGTGCCAGCAGTCGGACAGTCAATCAGCCCCAGCATTTT
CDR3aa: CASSRTVNQPQHF
v_gene: TRBV28
d_gene: -
j_gene: TRBJ1-5

CDR3nt: TGTGCCAGCTCACAGGAGGCCCTAAACCCCCTTTACTACGAGCAGTACTTC
CDR3aa: CASSQEALNPLYYEQYF
v_gene: TRBV18
d_gene: -
j_gene: TRBJ2-7

CDR3nt: TGTGCCAGCAGCTATCTGACTAGCAACCACGAGCAGTACTTC
CDR3aa: CASSYLTSNHEQYF
v_gene: TRBV7-9
d_gene: TRBD2
j_gene: TRBJ2-7

CDR3nt: TGCGCCAGCTGTAAGGCTAGCGGACGCCAAGAGACCCAGTACTTC
CDR3aa: CASCKASGRQETQYF
v_gene: TRBV5-1
d_gene: TRBD2
j_gene: TRBJ2-5